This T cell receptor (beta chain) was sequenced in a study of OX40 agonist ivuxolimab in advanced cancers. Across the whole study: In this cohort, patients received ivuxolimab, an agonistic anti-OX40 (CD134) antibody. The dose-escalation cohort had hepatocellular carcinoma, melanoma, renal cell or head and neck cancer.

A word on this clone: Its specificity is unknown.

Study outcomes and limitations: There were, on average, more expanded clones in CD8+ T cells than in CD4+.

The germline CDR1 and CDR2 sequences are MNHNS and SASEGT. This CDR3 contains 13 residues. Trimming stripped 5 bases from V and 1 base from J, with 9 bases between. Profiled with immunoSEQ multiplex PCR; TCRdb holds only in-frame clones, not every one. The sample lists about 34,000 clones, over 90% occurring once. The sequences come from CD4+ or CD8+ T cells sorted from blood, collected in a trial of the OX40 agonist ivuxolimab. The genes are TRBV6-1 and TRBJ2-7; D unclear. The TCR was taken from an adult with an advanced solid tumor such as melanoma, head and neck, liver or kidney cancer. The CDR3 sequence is CASSRSTSYEQYF. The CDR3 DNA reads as TGTGCCAGCAGTAGATCAACATCCTACGAGCAGTACTTC.